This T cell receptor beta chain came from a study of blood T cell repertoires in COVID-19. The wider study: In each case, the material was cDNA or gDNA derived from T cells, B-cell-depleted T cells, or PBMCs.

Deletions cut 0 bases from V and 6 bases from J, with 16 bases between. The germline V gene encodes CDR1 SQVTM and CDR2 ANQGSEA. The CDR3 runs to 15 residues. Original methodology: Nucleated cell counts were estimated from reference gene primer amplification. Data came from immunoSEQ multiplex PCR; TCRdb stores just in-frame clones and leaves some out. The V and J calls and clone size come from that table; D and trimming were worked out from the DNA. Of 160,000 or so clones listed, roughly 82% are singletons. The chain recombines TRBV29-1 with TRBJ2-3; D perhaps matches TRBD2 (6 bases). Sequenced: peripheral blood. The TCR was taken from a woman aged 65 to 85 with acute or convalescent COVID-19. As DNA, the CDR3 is TGCAGCGTTGAAGATCCGGACGGGAGTCCGGATACGCAGTATTTT. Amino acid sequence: CSVEDPDGSPDTQYF.